Below, 14 T cell receptor beta chains from the same sample are listed, as sequenced in a study of T cells in Graves' hyperthyroidism and ophthalmopathy (dated by TCRdb to about 2019). Libraries were constructed by multiplex PCR. TCRdb lists the instrument as Illumina HiSeq 2000. TCR beta CDR3 regions were amplified from RNA transcripts. The TCR CDR3 was subjected to a first round of RT-PCR using the HTBI primer set and the Qiagen OneStep RT-PCR kit. TCRdb reprocessed the public reads (quality trimming at Q25 with fastp, clone calling with MiXCR) and kept in-frame beta chains. Every CDR3 protein is listed once, alongside the most common genes and DNA of its rows. The sample contains hundreds of thousands of distinct CDR3 sequences, 35% to 45% of them found a single time. The top ten constitute 8.9% of the sample. Sample: blood. The receptors derive from a man between 18 and 35 years old with Graves' hyperthyroidism.

This clonotype has ten or more counts. The chain couples TRBV19 to TRBJ2-7; perhaps TRBD1 as D (6 bases). Trimming stripped 6 bases from V and 0 bases from J, with 12 bases between. There are 14 residues in the CDR3. Per the germline V gene, CDR1 is LNHDA and CDR2 is SQIVND (reference sequence). CDR3 in amino acids: CASRPDRYSYEQYF. The CDR3, as DNA: TGTGCCAGTAGACCGGACAGATACTCCTACGAGCAGTACTTC.

This clonotype was seen only a few times. The chain joins TRBV20-1 to TRBJ2-7; TRBD1 matches 9 bases. Per germline, CDR1 DFQATT and CDR2 SNEGSKA (reference sequence). The CDR3 is 14 residues long. Trimming at V came to 6 bases and at J to 4 bases, leaving 10 bases not matched to a gene. The CDR3, as DNA: TGCAGTGCAAACCGGGACAGGGTTTATTACGAGCAGTACTTC. It translates to CSANRDRVYYEQYF.

This clonotype occurred many times. The chain has TRBV29-1 and TRBJ1-3; possibly TRBD1 for D (5 bases). The CDR3 is made up of 15 amino acids. The germline V gene encodes CDR1 SQVTM and CDR2 ANQGSEA. Trimming left V 7 bases short and J 0 bases short, with 16 bases between. CDR3 sequence: CSARGGFNSGNTIYF. Here the CDR3 DNA reads TGCAGCGCTCGGGGGGGGTTCAACTCTGGAAACACCATATATTTT.

The chain combines TRBV6-6 with TRBJ2-7; D ambiguous. The ends were cut back, 2 bases at V and 0 bases at J, with 11 bases in the middle. There are 15 residues in the CDR3. The germline gives CDR1 MNHNY, CDR2 SVGAGI (reference sequence). The CDR3 spells CASSYESANSYEQYF. DNA for the CDR3: TGTGCCAGCAGTTACGAGAGTGCCAACTCCTACGAGCAGTACTTC.

Only a few counts were recorded for this clonotype. This chain uses TRBV5-4 with TRBJ2-7, with 8 nucleotides matching TRBD1. Per the germline V gene, CDR1 is SGHNT and CDR2 is YYREEE (reference sequence). The CDR3 totals 14 residues. J gave up 4 bases and V 4 bases, and 7 bases lay outside the gene matches. The CDR3 region has the DNA TGTGCCAGCAGCCCGCCGGACAGGGAGTACGAGCAGTACTTC. It translates to CASSPPDREYEQYF.

This clonotype was observed many times. This chain uses TRBV7-8 with TRBJ1-5; D not certain. The germline V gene has CDR1 SGHVS and CDR2 FQNEAQ. CDR3 size: 16 residues. V lost 1 base and J 1 base, leaving 11 bases between the germline ends. CDR3 sequence (DNA): TGTGCCAGCAGCTTAGACCGACCGGCGAGCAATCAGCCCCAGCATTTT. Its translation is CASSLDRPASNQPQHF.

This clonotype occurred a few times. This chain joins TRBV7-8 and TRBJ1-1, with D possibly being TRBD1 (6 bases). Between the trimmed V and J ends, which lost 4 bases and 0 bases, there was a span of 15 bases. The CDR3 totals 16 residues. Germline CDR1 reads SGHVS; CDR2 reads FQNEAQ. CDR3 sequence reads: CASSSQGQIMNTEAFF. The CDR3 DNA reads TGTGCCAGCAGCTCTCAAGGACAGATAATGAACACTGAAGCTTTCTTT. The whole variable domain, filled in from reference TRBV7-8 and TRBJ1-1, reads GAGVSQSPRYKVAKRGQDVALRCDPISGHVSLFWYQQALGQGPEFLTYFQNEAQLDKSGLPSDRFFAERPEGSVSTLKIQRTQQEDSAVYLCASSSQGQIMNTEAFFGQGTRLTVV.

This rearrangement joins TRBV4-3 to TRBJ2-7; no firm D call. Germline V gene data show CDR1 as LGHNA and CDR2 as YSLEER. The V end lost 1 base, the J end lost 2 bases, and 12 bases lay between the germline ends. CDR3 length: 15 residues. CDR3 bases: TGCGCCAGCAGCCAAGGAGTAGCTAGGCCCTACGAGCAGTACTTC. Translation: CASSQGVARPYEQYF.

This clonotype was counted only a few times. The chain uses TRBV6-5 and TRBJ2-5, with D possibly matching TRBD1 (5 bases). Deletions cut 0 bases from V and 1 base from J, with 9 bases between. In germline, CDR1 is MNHEY, CDR2 SVGAGI. CDR3 length: 15 residues. CDR3 protein: CASSYSSTGQETQYF. CDR3 nucleotides: TGTGCCAGCAGTTACTCGAGTACAGGCCAAGAGACCCAGTACTTC.

This clonotype has at least ten counts. This chain uses TRBV19 with TRBJ1-3; tentatively, D is TRBD1 (6 bases). Germline lookup yields CDR1 LNHDA and CDR2 SQIVND (reference sequence). The V and J ends lost 4 bases and 2 bases respectively, with 9 bases between them. The CDR3 covers 14 residues. The DNA of the CDR3 is TGTGCCAGTAGTACAGGGGAGGCTGGAAACACCATATATTTT. This sequence encodes CASSTGEAGNTIYF.

This clonotype was detected ten times or more. The chain uses TRBV29-1 and TRBJ1-3; D call uncertain. V lost 4 bases and J 7 bases, leaving 8 bases between the germline ends. The CDR3 loop spans 11 amino acids. Germline V gives CDR1 SQVTM, CDR2 ANQGSEA. The CDR3 nucleotides read TGCAGCGTTGGCTTGGGGAACACCATATATTTT. Encoded protein: CSVGLGNTIYF.

The rearrangement uses TRBV2 and TRBJ1-1; 8 nucleotides agree with TRBD1. This CDR3 spans 14 amino acids. The germline CDR1 and CDR2 sequences are SNHLY and FYNNEI. With 6 bases clipped from V and 7 bases from J, the junction kept 10 bases outside the gene matches. As DNA, the CDR3 is TGTGCCAGCAGGGAGACAGGGGTTGGCAATGAAGCTTTCTTT. Amino acids: CASRETGVGNEAFF.

Only a few counts were recorded for this clonotype. The chain uses TRBV9 and TRBJ1-5, with TRBD1 matching 8 bases. The ends lost 4 bases at V and 2 bases at J; junction bases unmatched: 11. This CDR3 region has 17 residues. The germline CDR1 and CDR2 sequences are SGDLS and YYNGEE. The CDR3 spells CASSQGTGVLGNQPQHF. CDR3 in DNA: TGTGCCAGCAGCCAAGGGACAGGAGTCTTAGGCAATCAGCCCCAGCATTTT.

This clonotype was counted ten times or more. This sequence joins TRBV29-1 and TRBJ2-2; 7 bases agree with TRBD1. Trimming cost V 6 bases and J 1 base; bases outside gene matches: 5. The V gene's germline CDR1 is SQVTM and CDR2 ANQGSEA. This CDR3 comprises 14 residues. The CDR3: CSVADRLNTGELFF. CDR3 DNA sequence: TGCAGCGTGGCGGACAGGCTGAACACCGGGGAGCTGTTTTTT.